The rows below give T cell receptor beta chains drawn from one sample of a study of cytomegalovirus exposure and HLA in healthy donors. Profiled with immunoSEQ multiplex PCR; TCRdb holds only in-frame clones, not every one. This sample's table has around 40,000 clones. The sample was PBMCs. The receptor source for this set is a man in his forties or fifties in good health and CMV-seropositive. The CDR3 runs from the conserved cysteine through the conserved F or W. A D gene is named only where the DNA matches it firmly. Clone size is not always given. Where it is, it says once, few, many or a class for expanded clones.

CDR3 protein,CDR3 DNA,V gene,D gene,clone size,J gene
CASSLRLADRQYF,TGTGCCAGCAGCCTCCGACTAGCCGATCGGCAGTACTTC,TRBV9,TRBD2,.,TRBJ2-7
CASSPTLTSGANVLTF,TGCGCCAGCAGCCCGACACTTACCTCTGGGGCCAACGTCCTGACTTTC,TRBV5-1,.,medium-sized,TRBJ2-6
CASSPVGGRADTQYF,TGTGCCAGCAGCCCTGTGGGCGGGAGGGCGGATACGCAGTATTTT,TRBV11-2,TRBD2,.,TRBJ2-3
CASSGPGVVDSPLHF,TGTGCCAGCAGCGGGCCAGGTGTAGTGGATTCACCCCTCCACTTT,TRBV9,.,.,TRBJ1-6
CASSIGDRVGAFF,TGTGCCAGTAGTATAGGGGACAGGGTTGGAGCTTTCTTT,TRBV19,TRBD1,.,TRBJ1-1
CASSLENSPYNEQFF,TGCGCCAGCAGCTTGGAAAACAGCCCCTACAATGAGCAGTTCTTC,TRBV5-1,.,.,TRBJ2-1
CASSQGRGGKETQYF,TGCGCCAGCAGCCAAGGACGGGGGGGCAAGGAGACCCAGTACTTC,TRBV4-1,TRBD2,.,TRBJ2-5
CASSEGLGRVDTEAFF,TGTGCCAGCAGTGAAGGCCTAGGCAGGGTGGATACTGAAGCTTTCTTT,TRBV25-1,.,.,TRBJ1-1
CASSLAGSDWETQYF,TGCGCCAGCAGCTTAGCGGGTTCAGACTGGGAGACCCAGTACTTC,TRBV5-1,.,.,TRBJ2-5
CASRMTANTGELFF,TGCGCCAGCAGGATGACAGCGAACACCGGGGAGCTGTTTTTT,TRBV10-1,.,.,TRBJ2-2
CASSLRAGNTIYF,TGTGCCAGCAGCTTGCGGGCGGGAAACACCATATATTTT,TRBV7-6,.,.,TRBJ1-3
CASSLALASGHTGELFF,TGCGCCAGCAGCTTGGCCCTGGCTAGCGGGCACACCGGGGAGCTGTTTTTT,TRBV5-1,TRBD2,.,TRBJ2-2
CSGRAKLDEQFF,TGCAGCGGGAGGGCGAAGCTGGATGAGCAGTTCTTC,TRBV29-1,.,.,TRBJ2-1
CASSPRQVYNEQFF,TGTGCCAGCAGCCCCCGACAGGTCTACAATGAGCAGTTCTTC,TRBV7-6,.,.,TRBJ2-1
CASAKHRADTGELFF,TGCGCCAGCGCTAAACACAGGGCGGACACCGGGGAGCTGTTTTTT,TRBV4-1,.,.,TRBJ2-2
CASSLRLAGESEQFF,TGCGCCAGCAGCTTGCGCCTAGCGGGAGAGAGTGAGCAGTTCTTC,TRBV5-1,TRBD2,.,TRBJ2-1
CASSRGTGNGEQYF,TGTGCCAGCAGTCGGGGGACAGGGAACGGCGAGCAGTACTTC,TRBV6-6,TRBD1,.,TRBJ2-7
CASRWGRPGEPQHF,TGTGCCAGTAGATGGGGGCGTCCTGGCGAGCCCCAGCATTTT,TRBV19,.,.,TRBJ1-5
CAWSSGLAGGTGELFF,TGTGCCTGGAGTTCGGGACTAGCGGGAGGAACCGGGGAGCTGTTTTTT,TRBV30,TRBD2,.,TRBJ2-2
CAWWTSVVNEQFF,TGTGCCTGGTGGACTAGCGTCGTCAATGAGCAGTTCTTC,TRBV30,TRBD2,.,TRBJ2-1
CASSPPSTTYEQYF,TGTGCCAGCTCACCACCGAGCACCACCTACGAGCAGTACTTC,TRBV18,.,.,TRBJ2-7
CASSQDLQGNQPQHF,TGCGCCAGCAGCCAAGACTTACAGGGGAATCAGCCCCAGCATTTT,TRBV4-3,TRBD1,.,TRBJ1-5
CASSLDSTGGTGELFF,TGCGCCAGCAGCTTGGATTCGACAGGAGGTACCGGGGAGCTGTTTTTT,TRBV5-1,.,.,TRBJ2-2
CASSSPSVSTDTQYF,TGTGCCAGCAGCTCCCCGTCAGTGAGCACAGATACGCAGTATTTT,TRBV21-1,.,.,TRBJ2-3
CAWSVGTASYNEQFF,TGTGCCTGGAGTGTTGGGACAGCCTCGTACAATGAGCAGTTCTTC,TRBV30,TRBD1,.,TRBJ2-1
CASSVASGGERGYTF,TGTGCCAGCAGCGTAGCTTCCGGAGGGGAGCGTGGCTACACCTTC,TRBV9,.,.,TRBJ1-2
CASSNPRQGGGYGYTF,TGTGCCAGCAGTAACCCCCGACAGGGTGGTGGCTATGGCTACACCTTC,TRBV27,TRBD1,.,TRBJ1-2
CASSQGGTGDPRYGYTF,TGTGCCAGCAGCCAGGGCGGGACAGGGGACCCCCGCTATGGCTACACCTTC,TRBV7-9,TRBD1,.,TRBJ1-2
CASNRGITEAFF,TGTGCCAGTAACCGGGGAATCACTGAAGCTTTCTTT,TRBV6-1,.,.,TRBJ1-1
CASSLGQGDNSPLHF,TGCGCCAGCAGCTTAGGACAGGGGGATAATTCACCCCTCCACTTT,TRBV5-1,TRBD1,.,TRBJ1-6
CASSINSRGNQPQHF,TGTGCCAGTAGTATCAACAGCCGCGGCAATCAGCCCCAGCATTTT,TRBV19,.,.,TRBJ1-5
CARGAGDHEQYF,TGTGCCAGGGGGGCGGGGGATCACGAGCAGTACTTC,TRBV27,.,.,TRBJ2-7
CASSTYANYEQYF,TGTGCCAGCAGTACCTATGCAAACTACGAGCAGTACTTC,TRBV27,.,.,TRBJ2-7
CASSPGLAAYTGELFF,TGCGCCAGCAGCCCGGGACTAGCGGCTTACACCGGGGAGCTGTTTTTT,TRBV5-1,TRBD2,.,TRBJ2-2
CASSTSGNSYEQYF,TGTGCCAGCAGTACAAGCGGGAACTCCTACGAGCAGTACTTC,TRBV6-5,TRBD2,.,TRBJ2-7
CASLRTPNTEAFF,TGTGCCAGCTTGAGGACACCTAACACTGAAGCTTTCTTT,TRBV25-1,.,.,TRBJ1-1
CASSIDVTGFNTQYF,TGTGCCAGTAGTATAGATGTGACAGGGTTTAATACGCAGTATTTT,TRBV19,TRBD1,.,TRBJ2-3
CASSRGLYNEQFF,TGTGCCAGTAGTAGGGGCCTTTACAATGAGCAGTTCTTC,TRBV19,.,.,TRBJ2-1
CASSPMTGASYEQYF,TGTGCCAGCTCACCAATGACAGGGGCCTCCTACGAGCAGTACTTC,TRBV18,TRBD1,.,TRBJ2-7
CASPSRDRATNEKLFF,TGTGCCAGTCCGTCCCGGGACAGGGCTACTAATGAAAAACTGTTTTTT,TRBV11-3,TRBD1,.,TRBJ1-4
CASSFGTSGEQYF,TGTGCCAGCAGCTTCGGGACTAGCGGCGAGCAGTACTTC,TRBV5-4,TRBD2,.,TRBJ2-7
CASSRSADTQYF,TGCGCCAGCAGTAGGAGTGCAGATACGCAGTATTTT,TRBV10-2,.,.,TRBJ2-3
CASSSGWDEQFF,TGTGCCAGCAGCTCAGGTTGGGATGAGCAGTTCTTC,TRBV5-5,.,.,TRBJ2-1
CASSQAGYGYTF,TGCGCCAGCAGCCAAGCGGGCTATGGCTACACCTTC,TRBV4-3,.,.,TRBJ1-2
CAYRKGAGNTIYF,TGTGCCTACCGGAAGGGGGCCGGAAACACCATATATTTT,TRBV30,TRBD1,.,TRBJ1-3
CASSLPVGELFF,TGTGCCAGCAGCCTCCCGGTCGGGGAGCTGTTTTTT,TRBV7-2,.,.,TRBJ2-2
CASSHLSTGELFF,TGTGCCAGCAGCCACCTCAGCACCGGGGAGCTGTTTTTT,TRBV27,.,.,TRBJ2-2